This TCR beta chain was recovered during a study of blood T cell repertoires in COVID-19. As for the study in general: Acute and convalescent COVID-19 samples came from the United States, Italy and Spain. T cells, B-cell-depleted T cells, or PBMCs supplied cDNA or gDNA.

Germline loops: CDR1 MRHNA, CDR2 SNTAGT. The V segment lost 2 bases and the J segment 7 bases; nucleotides outside the gene matches: 5. This CDR3 has 15 amino acids. Authors' data handling: Reference gene primers were amplified, and this amplification served to estimate nucleated cell counts. The table came from immunoSEQ multiplex PCR; TCRdb's copy has only in-frame clones and leaves some out. V, J and clone size reflect that table, while D and trimming were determined from the DNA. The table has around 30,000 clones, roughly nine tenths seen once. The receptor was isolated from a man between 65 and 85 years old with active or convalescent COVID-19. The chain recombines TRBV6-4 with TRBJ2-1, with TRBD2 identical over 10 bases. The specimen was peripheral blood. The CDR3 DNA sequence: TGTGCCAGCAGTGACCCAGCGGGGGGGCCAAATGAGCAGTTCTTC. This sequence encodes CASSDPAGGPNEQFF.